Shown below are 32 T cell receptor beta chains from a single sample sequenced in a study of T-cell reconstitution after alpha-beta-depleted transplantation in children. Unique molecular identifiers were incorporated during preparation of the TCRbeta library. Via MiXCR, TCRdb re-called the PCR reads, giving one row per CDR3 protein. The table includes about 640,000 distinct CDR3 sequences, 16% detected once. Sequences were derived from PBMCs from the stem cell graft donor, sampled from the stem cell graft. These receptor sequences come from a human donor who donated a stem cell graft to a child with acute myeloid leukemia.

The gene calls are TRBV5-1 and TRBJ2-3; 10 bases fit TRBD2. Germline trimming cut 2 bases from V and 6 bases from J; bases unmatched to any gene: 3. Germline V lookup: CDR1 SGHRS, CDR2 YFSETQ. The CDR3 length is 14 residues. The CDR3 here is CASSLLAGSDTQYF. As DNA, the CDR3 is TGCGCCAGCAGCTTACTAGCGGGGTCGGATACGCAGTATTTT.

This clonotype was found many times. The J gene is TRBJ2-1, the V gene TRBV20-1; 9 bases fit TRBD1. CDR1 and CDR2 from the germline V gene are DFQATT and SNEGSKA (reference sequence). The J segment lost 5 bases and the V segment lost 2 bases, leaving 4 bases of the junction unmatched. CDR3 length: 14 residues. For the CDR3, the DNA is TGCAGTGCTAGAAGGGACAGGGTCGACAATGAGCAGTTCTTC. Translation: CSARRDRVDNEQFF.

This clonotype was recorded a few times. This chain connects TRBV7-2 to TRBJ2-5; TRBD1 matches at 8 bases. In germline, CDR1 is SGHTA, CDR2 FQGNSA. The junction had 8 bases not matched to a gene; V was cut back by 4 bases and J by 4 bases. The CDR3 loop spans 15 amino acids. DNA of the CDR3: TGTGCCAGCAGCTCAAGTCAGGGGGCCAGAGAGACCCAGTACTTC. Translated, it gives CASSSSQGARETQYF. Full variable domain (outside the CDR3, taken from reference TRBV7-2 and TRBJ2-5): GAGVSQSPSNKVTEKGKDVELRCDPISGHTALYWYRQSLGQGLEFLIYFQGNSAPDKSGLPSDRFSAERTGGSVSTLTIQRTQQEDSAVYLCASSSSQGARETQYFGPGTRLLVL.

This clonotype has just a few counts. The chain combines TRBV5-1 with TRBJ2-6; D not certain. The CDR3 has 13 residues. CDR1 is SGHRS and CDR2 is YFSETQ in the germline V gene. The V and J ends lost 4 bases and 2 bases respectively, with 4 bases between them. The CDR3 reads CASSHPGANVLTF. CDR3 nucleotide sequence: TGCGCCAGCAGCCATCCTGGGGCCAACGTCCTGACTTTC.

The chain uses TRBV12-3 or TRBV12-4 and TRBJ2-3; D unresolved. V was pared by 7 bases and J by 0 bases, with 11 bases between. CDR3 length: 14 residues. CDR3 sequence: CASMIPDSTDTQYF. As DNA, the CDR3 is TGTGCCAGCATGATTCCCGACAGCACAGATACGCAGTATTTT.

This chain connects TRBV20-1 to TRBJ2-7, with no clear D. Germline V gives CDR1 DFQATT, CDR2 SNEGSKA (reference sequence). The CDR3 covers 13 residues. V lost 0 bases, J lost 0 bases, and 6 bases lay in between. DNA for the CDR3: TGCAGTGCTAGAGATACAGACTCCTACGAGCAGTACTTC. Its translation is CSARDTDSYEQYF.

The chain links TRBV9 to TRBJ2-7, with D hard to call. The V gene lost 0 bases and the J gene lost 1 base, with 8 bases spanning the gap. The germline V gene has CDR1 SGDLS and CDR2 YYNGEE. This CDR3 has 14 amino acids. The CDR3 nucleotides read TGTGCCAGCAGCGTAGAGTGGGGATCCTACGAGCAGTACTTC. Protein product: CASSVEWGSYEQYF.

This clonotype occurred a few times. The chain couples TRBV29-1 to TRBJ1-2; tentative D call: TRBD1 (5 bases). Germline V gene sequence: CDR1 SQVTM, CDR2 ANQGSEA. V was clipped by 3 bases and J by 3 bases, with 11 bases between them. The CDR3 contains 13 residues. CDR3 sequence reads: CSVDEGEHYGYTF. Here the CDR3 DNA reads TGCAGCGTTGATGAAGGGGAACACTATGGCTACACCTTC.

J is TRBJ2-1 and V is TRBV27, with 10 bases fitting TRBD2. The V and J ends lost 8 bases and 6 bases, in that order; junction bases with no gene match: 7. The CDR3 is 14 amino acids. Germline V gene data show CDR1 as MNHEY and CDR2 as SMNVEV (reference sequence). Here the CDR3 DNA reads TGTGCCAGCTGGCAGCGGGGGGGCCTCAATGAGCAGTTCTTC. Encoded protein: CASWQRGGLNEQFF.

Ten or more counts support this clonotype. V and J are TRBV20-1 and TRBJ2-7, with 8 bases matching TRBD2. The CDR3 contains 15 residues. Looked up from germline, CDR1 is DFQATT and CDR2 is SNEGSKA (reference sequence). V dropped 2 bases and J dropped 1; count of bases not matched to a gene: 7. CDR3 loop: CSARKVAGPSYEQYV. Here the CDR3 DNA reads TGCAGTGCTAGAAAGGTAGCGGGGCCTTCCTACGAGCAGTACGTC.

V usage is TRBV4-1 and J usage is TRBJ2-5; no definite D call. V was trimmed by 2 bases and J by 1 base, leaving 5 bases between them. This CDR3 spans 13 amino acids. Germline V gene sequence: CDR1 MGHRA, CDR2 YSYEKL. CDR3 DNA: TGCGCCAGCAGCCAAAGGCTCCAAGAGACCCAGTACTTC. Residues: CASSQRLQETQYF.

This clonotype was seen a few times. The V call is TRBV7-7, the J call TRBJ2-5, with 8 bases identical to TRBD1. The CDR3 sequence is 15 residues long. Germline assignment: CDR1 SSHAT and CDR2 FNYEAQ (reference sequence). J lost 5 bases, V lost 5 bases, and 10 bases had no gene match. The CDR3 sequence: CASSLGRTGRETQYF. The DNA for the CDR3 is TGTGCCAGCAGCCTCGGAAGGACAGGGAGGGAGACCCAGTACTTC. The full variable domain, its missing parts supplied by reference TRBV7-7 and TRBJ2-5, is GAGVSQSPRYKVTKRGQDVTLRCDPISSHATLYWYQQALGQGPEFLTYFNYEAQPDKSGLPSDRFSAERPEGSISTLTIQRTEQRDSAMYRCASSLGRTGRETQYFGPGTRLLVL.

The chain combines TRBV7-2 with TRBJ2-2; D is perhaps TRBD2 (6 bases). CDR3 length equals 15 residues. V lost 2 bases and J 3 bases, leaving 10 bases between the germline ends. Germline V gives CDR1 SGHTA, CDR2 FQGNSA. In DNA form, the CDR3 reads TGTGCCAGCAGCTTACCGGGACTTCACACCGGGGAGCTGTTTTTT. The encoded protein is CASSLPGLHTGELFF.

The chain carries TRBV2 and TRBJ2-3, with a possible D match to TRBD2 (7 bases). Deletions cut 5 bases from V and 6 bases from J, with 21 bases between. The length of the CDR3 is 16 residues. Germline V gene sequence: CDR1 SNHLY, CDR2 FYNNEI. The CDR3 is CASSTLWGGQADTQYF. The CDR3 DNA follows: TGTGCCAGCAGTACTCTTTGGGGGGGCCAGGCGGATACGCAGTATTTT.

This clonotype was seen ten or more times. The J gene is TRBJ2-5, the V gene TRBV24-1; D not resolved. Between the trimmed V and J ends, which lost 0 bases and 4 bases, there was a span of 2 bases. This CDR3 has 12 residues. Germline CDR1 reads KGHDR; CDR2 reads SFDVKD. CDR3 sequence (DNA): TGTGCCACCAGTGATTTGGGAGAGACCCAGTACTTC. Amino acid sequence: CATSDLGETQYF.

This clonotype was detected ten times or more. The chain combines TRBV20-1 with TRBJ2-1; TRBD2 is a possible D gene (6 bases). The CDR3 covers 12 residues. The V end was cut by 5 bases, the J end by 6 bases, with 11 bases between. Germline V lookup: CDR1 DFQATT, CDR2 SNEGSKA (reference sequence). The CDR3, as DNA: TGCAGTGCTGGAGGGAAGCGCAATGAGCAGTTCTTC. Amino acids: CSAGGKRNEQFF.

This chain connects TRBV27 to TRBJ2-7; D may be TRBD2 (6 bases). V lost 3 bases, J lost 1 base, and 10 bases lay in between. Germline-derived CDR1 and CDR2 are MNHEY and SMNVEV (reference sequence). The CDR3 length is 14 residues. DNA of the CDR3: TGTGCCAGCAGTTTGGGACTCGAGTCCTACGAGCAGTACTTC. Residues: CASSLGLESYEQYF.

Only a few counts were recorded for this clonotype. The chain uses TRBV12-3 or TRBV12-4 and TRBJ2-5; the match to TRBD2 covers 9 bases. CDR3 length equals 19 residues. Trimming cost V 7 bases and J 1 base; bases outside gene matches: 19. Written as DNA, the CDR3 is TGTGCCAGCACCCTAGGAAGGAGGCTAGCGGGAATCGTCCAAGAGACCCAGTACTTC. Its protein is CASTLGRRLAGIVQETQYF.

This clonotype was seen many times. This chain joins TRBV15 and TRBJ2-7, with 11 bases aligning to TRBD2. The CDR3 totals 16 residues. Germline V lookup: CDR1 LNHNV, CDR2 YYDKDF (reference sequence). J lost 4 bases, V lost 0 bases, and 5 bases had no gene match. CDR3 loop: CATSRDVAGGPYEQYV. For the CDR3, the DNA is TGTGCCACCAGCAGAGACGTAGCGGGGGGGCCATACGAGCAGTACGTC.

The chain uses TRBV6-1 and TRBJ1-3; D might be TRBD1 (5 bases). The V end lost 5 bases, the J end lost 0 bases, and 17 bases lay between the germline ends. Looked up from germline, CDR1 is MNHNS and CDR2 is SASEGT. The CDR3 spans 17 residues. In nucleotides, the CDR3 is TGTGCCAGCAGTACCTCATTCGCCGACAGCTCTGGAAACACCATATATTTT. It specifies CASSTSFADSSGNTIYF.

The rearrangement uses TRBV5-1 and TRBJ1-2; D perhaps matches TRBD1 (5 bases). Germline values: CDR1 SGHRS, CDR2 YFSETQ. The CDR3 is made up of 15 amino acids. V was shortened by 4 bases and J by 2 bases, with 15 bases between the two germline ends. For the CDR3, the DNA is TGCGCCAGCAGCCAGAGGCAGGGATTGAACTATGGCTACACCTTC. Protein sequence: CASSQRQGLNYGYTF.

This chain uses TRBV7-6 with TRBJ1-1; TRBD1 might be the D (6 bases). Trimming left V 1 base short and J 4 bases short, with 22 bases between. The CDR3 contains 18 residues. CDR1 SGHVS and CDR2 FNYEAQ come from the germline V gene. Written as DNA, the CDR3 is TGTGCCAGCAGCTTAGGGGCGATAGGGGGGGCTTCGGGCACTGAAGCTTTCTTT. It is translated as CASSLGAIGGASGTEAFF.

In its sample, this clonotype was seen many times. The J gene is TRBJ1-1, the V gene TRBV12-3 or TRBV12-4, with a weak D call TRBD1 (5 bases). Trimming took 2 bases from V and 5 from J, leaving 18 bases between them. This CDR3 is built from 16 residues. The CDR3 protein is CASSLRPAPRGTEAFF. DNA for the CDR3: TGTGCCAGCAGTTTAAGGCCGGCCCCGCGGGGGACTGAAGCTTTCTTT.

V is TRBV7-9 and J is TRBJ2-1, with TRBD2 matching 11 bases. Germline V lookup: CDR1 SEHNR, CDR2 FQNEAQ (reference sequence). V gave up 1 base and J gave up 2 bases; unmatched junction bases: 4. The CDR3 length is 17 residues. The CDR3 DNA sequence: TGTGCCAGCAGCTTAGTTAATAGCGGGGGGGCCTACAATGAGCAGTTCTTC. Translating it yields CASSLVNSGGAYNEQFF.

On this clonotype itself: A read error is possible here, since a much larger clone lies one base away. This chain uses TRBV29-1 with TRBJ2-1; the match to TRBD1 covers 8 bases. Germline assignment: CDR1 SQVTM and CDR2 ANQGSEA. The V gene end was trimmed by 5 bases and the J gene end by 4 bases; junction bases not matched to a gene: 4. The CDR3 runs 13 residues. The CDR3 is CSVRNRGYNEQFF. Written as DNA, the CDR3 is TGCAGCGTTCGGAACAGGGGGTACAATGAGCAGTTCTTC.

The V call is TRBV20-1, the J call TRBJ2-1; 11 nucleotides align to TRBD2. This CDR3 has 15 residues. V lost 3 bases, J lost 4 bases, and 5 bases stayed unmatched. Germline CDR1 is DFQATT and CDR2 is SNEGSKA (reference sequence). The CDR3 loop reads CSAREGTSGYNEQFF. CDR3 sequence (DNA): TGCAGTGCTAGGGAGGGGACTAGCGGTTACAATGAGCAGTTCTTC.

This clonotype was seen repeatedly, ten times or more. V and J are TRBV7-2 and TRBJ2-5, with D tentatively TRBD2 (6 bases). This CDR3 has 15 amino acids. Trimming cost V 7 bases and J 2 bases, with 17 bases left between them. Germline loops: CDR1 SGHTA, CDR2 FQGNSA. CDR3 DNA: TGTGCCAGCATCCGGGCGGGACTGGCACAAGAGACCCAGTACTTC. Amino acids: CASIRAGLAQETQYF.

This clonotype was seen a handful of times. This chain uses TRBV21-1 with TRBJ1-1. TRBV21-1 is assigned pseudogene status. CDR3 size: 14 residues. The CDR3: CASSKGEGNTEAFF. The CDR3 nucleotides read TGTGCCAGCAGCAAAGGGGAGGGGAACACTGAAGCTTTCTTT.

This clonotype was seen only a few times. The gene calls are TRBV20-1 and TRBJ1-2; D is ambiguous. The CDR3 length is 11 residues. Trimming removed 5 bases from V and 2 bases from J, with 6 bases in between. Looked up from germline, CDR1 is DFQATT and CDR2 is SNEGSKA (reference sequence). CDR3 in DNA: TGCAGTGCTTACACCAACTATGGCTACACCTTC. It codes for CSAYTNYGYTF.

The chain links TRBV28 to TRBJ2-6, with TRBD1 matching over 7 bases. The CDR3 length is 16 residues. With 6 bases clipped from V and 2 bases from J, the junction kept 7 bases outside the gene matches. Germline V lookup: CDR1 MDHEN, CDR2 SYDVKM. DNA for the CDR3: TGTGCCAGCAGCTCGATTACAGGGGCTGGGGCCAACGTCCTGACTTTC. Translated: CASSSITGAGANVLTF.

This clonotype showed up just a few times. V usage is TRBV12-3 or TRBV12-4 and J usage is TRBJ2-1; 15 bases line up with TRBD2. The CDR3 has 16 amino acids. Trimming removed 6 bases from V and 6 bases from J; junction bases left unmatched: 6. Here the CDR3 DNA reads TGTGCCAGCAGCTACGGGACTAGCGGGGGGCCCAATGAGCAGTTCTTC. It encodes CASSYGTSGGPNEQFF.

This clonotype is termed medium-sized. The CDR3 spells CASSSDATNPFF. The CDR3 DNA reads TGTGCCAGCAGCTCGGATGCCACCAACCCTTTCTTT. The chain is built from TRBV7-9 and TRBJ1-1, with D uncertain. The CDR3 covers 12 residues. The germline gives CDR1 SEHNR, CDR2 FQNEAQ (reference sequence). Trimming pared 4 bases from V and 12 bases from J, leaving 15 bases between.